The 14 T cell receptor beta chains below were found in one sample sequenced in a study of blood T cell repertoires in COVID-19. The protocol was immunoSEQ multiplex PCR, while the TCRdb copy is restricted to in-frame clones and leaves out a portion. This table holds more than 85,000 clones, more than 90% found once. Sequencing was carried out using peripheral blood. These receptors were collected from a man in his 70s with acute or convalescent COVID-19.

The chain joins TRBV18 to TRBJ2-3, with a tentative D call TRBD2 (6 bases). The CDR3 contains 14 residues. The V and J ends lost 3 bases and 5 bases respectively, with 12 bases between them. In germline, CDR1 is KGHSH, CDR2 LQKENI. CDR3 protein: CASSPSRGGDTQYF. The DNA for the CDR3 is TGTGCCAGCTCACCCTCGCGGGGTGGAGATACGCAGTATTTT. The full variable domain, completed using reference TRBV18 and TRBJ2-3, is NAGVMQNPRHLVRRRGQEARLRCSPMKGHSHVYWYRQLPEEGLKFMVYLQKENIIDESGMPKERFSAEFPKEGPSILRIQQVVRGDSAAYFCASSPSRGGDTQYFGPGTRLTVL.

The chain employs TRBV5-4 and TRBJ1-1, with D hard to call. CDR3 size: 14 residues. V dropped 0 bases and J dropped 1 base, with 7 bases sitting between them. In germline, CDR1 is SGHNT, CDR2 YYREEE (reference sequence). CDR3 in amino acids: CASSLVPRNTEAFF. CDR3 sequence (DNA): TGTGCCAGCAGCTTGGTCCCGAGGAACACTGAAGCTTTCTTT. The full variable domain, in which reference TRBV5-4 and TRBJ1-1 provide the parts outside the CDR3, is ETGVTQSPTHLIKTRGQQVTLRCSSQSGHNTVSWYQQALGQGPQFIFQYYREEENGRGNFPPRFSGLQFPNYSSELNVNALELDDSALYLCASSLVPRNTEAFFGQGTRLTVV.

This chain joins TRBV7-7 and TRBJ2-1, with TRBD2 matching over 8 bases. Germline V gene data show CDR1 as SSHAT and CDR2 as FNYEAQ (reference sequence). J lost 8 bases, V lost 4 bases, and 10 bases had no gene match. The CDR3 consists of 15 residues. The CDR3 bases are TGTGCCAGCAGCTCCGGGACTAGTCCGCGAGATGAGCAGTTCTTC. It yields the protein CASSSGTSPRDEQFF.

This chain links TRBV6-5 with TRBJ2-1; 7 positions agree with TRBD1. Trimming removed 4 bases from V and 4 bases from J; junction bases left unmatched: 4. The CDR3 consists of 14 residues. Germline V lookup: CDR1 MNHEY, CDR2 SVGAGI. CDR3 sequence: CASSSRQGYNEQFF. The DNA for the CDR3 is TGTGCCAGCAGTTCTAGACAGGGTTACAATGAGCAGTTCTTC.

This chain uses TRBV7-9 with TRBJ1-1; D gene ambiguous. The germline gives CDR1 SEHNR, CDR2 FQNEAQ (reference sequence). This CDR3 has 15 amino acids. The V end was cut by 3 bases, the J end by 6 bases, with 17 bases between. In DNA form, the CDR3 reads TGTGCCAGCAGCTTGGGTTTCGGGAAGCTCGCTGAAGCTTTCTTT. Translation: CASSLGFGKLAEAFF.

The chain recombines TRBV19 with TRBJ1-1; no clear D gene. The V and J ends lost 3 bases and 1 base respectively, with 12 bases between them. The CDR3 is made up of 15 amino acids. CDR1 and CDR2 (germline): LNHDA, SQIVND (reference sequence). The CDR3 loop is CASSMRAGRNTEAFF. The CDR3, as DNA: TGTGCCAGTAGTATGCGGGCGGGCCGGAACACTGAAGCTTTCTTT.

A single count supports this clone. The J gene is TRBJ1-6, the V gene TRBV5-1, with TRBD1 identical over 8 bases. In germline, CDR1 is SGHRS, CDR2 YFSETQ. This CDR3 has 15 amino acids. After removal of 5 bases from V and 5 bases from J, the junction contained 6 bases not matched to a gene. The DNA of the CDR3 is TGCGCCAGCAGAGCCGGGACAGGCAATAATTCACCCCTCCACTTT. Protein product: CASRAGTGNNSPLHF.

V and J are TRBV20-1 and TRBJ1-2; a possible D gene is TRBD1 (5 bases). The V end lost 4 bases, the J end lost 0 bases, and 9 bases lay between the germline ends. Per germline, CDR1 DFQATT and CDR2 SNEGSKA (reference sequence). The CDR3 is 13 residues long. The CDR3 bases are TGCAGTGCTACTGACAGTGCTAACTATGGCTACACCTTC. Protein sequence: CSATDSANYGYTF.

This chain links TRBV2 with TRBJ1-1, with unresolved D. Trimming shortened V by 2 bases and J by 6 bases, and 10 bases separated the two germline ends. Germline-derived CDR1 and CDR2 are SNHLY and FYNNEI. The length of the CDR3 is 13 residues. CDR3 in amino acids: CASSELQTSEAFF. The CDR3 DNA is TGTGCCAGCAGTGAACTACAGACCTCTGAAGCTTTCTTT.

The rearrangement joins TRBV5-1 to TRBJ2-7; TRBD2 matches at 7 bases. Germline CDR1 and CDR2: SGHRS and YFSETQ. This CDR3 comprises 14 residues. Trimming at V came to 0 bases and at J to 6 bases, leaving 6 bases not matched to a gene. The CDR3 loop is CASSLVGGGFEQYF. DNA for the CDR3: TGCGCCAGCAGCTTGGTGGGGGGAGGGTTCGAGCAGTACTTC.

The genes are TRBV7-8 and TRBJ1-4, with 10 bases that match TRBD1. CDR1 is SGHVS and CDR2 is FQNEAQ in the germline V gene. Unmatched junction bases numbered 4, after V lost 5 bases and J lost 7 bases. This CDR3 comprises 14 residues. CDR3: CASSMTGGGEKLFF. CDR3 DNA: TGTGCCAGCAGCATGACAGGGGGCGGTGAAAAACTGTTTTTT.

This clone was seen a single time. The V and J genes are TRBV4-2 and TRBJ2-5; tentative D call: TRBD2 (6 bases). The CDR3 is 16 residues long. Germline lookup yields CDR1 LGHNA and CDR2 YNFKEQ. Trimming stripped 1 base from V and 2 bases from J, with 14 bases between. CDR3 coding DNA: TGTGCCAGCAGCCAAGGGCCGACTAGGGGACAAGAGACCCAGTACTTC. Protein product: CASSQGPTRGQETQYF.

The CDR3 nucleotides read TGTGCCAGCAGCTTTATTGCAGGGGTCAATCAGCCCCAGCATTTT. Translated, it gives CASSFIAGVNQPQHF. The V call is TRBV5-6, the J call TRBJ1-5; possibly TRBD1 for D (6 bases). V lost 2 bases, J lost 3 bases, and 12 bases lay in between. The CDR3 has 15 amino acids. Germline assignment: CDR1 SGHDT and CDR2 YYEEEE.

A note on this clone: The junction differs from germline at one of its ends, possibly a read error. The CDR3 is CASTPGQEKLFF. The CDR3 DNA reads as TGTGCCAGCACACCGGGACAGGAAAAACTGTTTTTT. The chain carries TRBV18 and TRBJ1-4, with TRBD1 identical over 7 bases. The germline V gene encodes CDR1 KGHSH and CDR2 LQKENI. The CDR3 contains 12 residues.